This TCR beta chain was recorded in a study of cytomegalovirus exposure and HLA in healthy donors. Trimming took 7 bases from V and 6 from J, leaving 9 bases between them. The CDR3 is 12 amino acids. Germline CDR1 is MDHEN and CDR2 is SYDVKM. It was with 60 Vbeta and 13 Jbeta primers that the PCR ran. Profiling relied on immunoSEQ multiplex PCR, and the TCRdb table lists in-frame clones only, not all of them. There are 200,000 or so clones in the sample; about 90% occur only once, and about 1.2% lies in the top ten. The material sequenced was PBMCs. This receptor was identified in a man younger than 40 in good health and CMV-seronegative. The rearrangement links TRBV28 to TRBJ2-2; D is perhaps TRBD2 (5 bases). The CDR3 region has the DNA TGTGCCAGCACAACTAGTGCCGGGGAGCTGTTTTTT. It encodes CASTTSAGELFF.